This T cell receptor beta chain was recorded in a study of T cells in Graves' hyperthyroidism and ophthalmopathy (dated by TCRdb to the late 2010s). About the study as a whole: Peripheral blood was collected at initial diagnosis, before any treatment. An independent validation cohort of some 18 hyperthyroidism patients and more than 15 patients who later progressed to ophthalmopathy tested prospective prediction of ophthalmopathy. To identify distinguishing TCR V-J signatures, a discovery cohort of 100 or so patients was used, comprising 43 with Graves' ophthalmopathy and 55 to 65 with stable Graves' hyperthyroidism. The approximately 97 discovery patients were randomly divided into training and test sets at a 7:3 ratio. Following sampling, methimazole starting at 30 mg daily was given to hyperthyroidism patients, and high-dose intravenous methylprednisolone was given to ophthalmopathy patients. Thyroid tissue and blood T-cell repertoires from roughly six Graves' hyperthyroidism patients were also compared in the study. TCR Vbeta CDR3 sequencing of 120 to 150 peripheral blood samples (approximately 44 ophthalmopathy, over 70 hyperthyroidism and roughly 17 progressor patients) is reported in the paper. General study outcomes and caveats: Most expanded thyroid clonotypes (frequency above 0.001) were also detected in blood, suggesting blood repertoires may reflect thyroid immune responses. In validation, the model predicted progression to ophthalmopathy a median of roughly 6.5 months before onset, with 65% to 71% sensitivity and about 72% specificity. Sample size was not statistically predetermined, and investigators were not blinded to group allocation. A 13 V-J signature model separated ophthalmopathy from stable hyperthyroidism, with approximately 87% sensitivity and around 84% specificity in cross-validation and 80%/75% in testing.

Stable Graves' hyperthyroidism was defined as the absence of progression to ophthalmopathy over 18 months of follow-up. Hyperthyroidism patients were aged 18 to 65 years and newly diagnosed, with disease duration of less than 2 months. Any patient with an uncontrolled infection, another autoimmune disease, pregnancy or lactation was excluded. Diagnoses were established on the basis of clinical symptoms, serum thyroxine and TRAb, thyroid ultrasound, and orbital computed tomography. PBMCs were separated from 7.5 to 10 ml of fresh peripheral blood using Ficoll-Paque density gradient centrifugation. Trizol reagent was used to extract total RNA, and RNA quality was then checked on an Agilent 2100 Bioanalyzer. This clonotype was seen repeatedly, ten times or more. Its antigen target is currently unknown. Base qualities are not recorded, but no much larger clone differs from it by a single base. CDR1 and CDR2, looked up from the germline V gene (reference sequence), are SGHAT and FQDESV. After removal of 1 base from V and 13 bases from J, the junction retains 16 bases not matched to a gene. The CDR3 starts with the cysteine, ends with the phenylalanine, and has 16 residues. Solely the CDR3 DNA is kept, with 48 bases framed from the first base.

The TCR beta CDR3 regions were amplified from RNA transcripts. The TCR CDR3 was subjected to a first round of RT-PCR using the HTBI primer set and the Qiagen OneStep RT-PCR kit. Libraries were constructed in a second round of multiplex PCR, after which size selection and purification were performed. The libraries were sequenced on an Illumina HiSeq2000 using paired-end 100 bp reads. The authors' pipeline ran thus. Raw data were processed with SOAPnuke, discarding reads with adapters, uncalled bases, mean Phred below 15, or no exact constant-primer or identifier match. High-quality paired reads were merged using COPE v1.2.5, and each unique nucleotide sequence was defined as a clonotype. Clonotypes were aligned to IMGT TRBV, TRBD and TRBJ reference segments using MiTCR v1.1. Analysis was restricted to V-J combinations with a frequency above 0.0001, which covered about 99% of repertoires. The TCS score was defined as F50 (clonal expansion) divided by E x V (chaos), with BLOSUM62-based TCRdist calculated between CDR3 peptides within each V-J. Welch's t-statistics and random forest reduced around 550 V-J features to roughly 13, which were used in a naive Bayes classifier (R e1071). The public reads were reprocessed in TCRdb via fastp at Q25 and MiXCR, keeping in-frame beta chains. One record per CDR3 amino acid sequence lists the most common genes and DNA. In this record, the V and J calls reflect TCRdb's handling and not the investigators' own analysis. The sample yields some 550,000 distinct CDR3 sequences; less than 25% were counted once. 26% of the sample is taken by the ten largest.

This TCR was recovered from a man aged 18 to 29 with Graves' hyperthyroidism. Recombination joined TRBV11-1 with TRBJ2-5, with 9 middle bases fitting TRBD2. Sequenced input: blood. The CDR3 region reads CASSLGRPSGGPGLYF. The nucleotide sequence is TGTGCCAGCAGCTTAGGCCGGCCCAGCGGGGGGCCCGGGTTGTACTTC.